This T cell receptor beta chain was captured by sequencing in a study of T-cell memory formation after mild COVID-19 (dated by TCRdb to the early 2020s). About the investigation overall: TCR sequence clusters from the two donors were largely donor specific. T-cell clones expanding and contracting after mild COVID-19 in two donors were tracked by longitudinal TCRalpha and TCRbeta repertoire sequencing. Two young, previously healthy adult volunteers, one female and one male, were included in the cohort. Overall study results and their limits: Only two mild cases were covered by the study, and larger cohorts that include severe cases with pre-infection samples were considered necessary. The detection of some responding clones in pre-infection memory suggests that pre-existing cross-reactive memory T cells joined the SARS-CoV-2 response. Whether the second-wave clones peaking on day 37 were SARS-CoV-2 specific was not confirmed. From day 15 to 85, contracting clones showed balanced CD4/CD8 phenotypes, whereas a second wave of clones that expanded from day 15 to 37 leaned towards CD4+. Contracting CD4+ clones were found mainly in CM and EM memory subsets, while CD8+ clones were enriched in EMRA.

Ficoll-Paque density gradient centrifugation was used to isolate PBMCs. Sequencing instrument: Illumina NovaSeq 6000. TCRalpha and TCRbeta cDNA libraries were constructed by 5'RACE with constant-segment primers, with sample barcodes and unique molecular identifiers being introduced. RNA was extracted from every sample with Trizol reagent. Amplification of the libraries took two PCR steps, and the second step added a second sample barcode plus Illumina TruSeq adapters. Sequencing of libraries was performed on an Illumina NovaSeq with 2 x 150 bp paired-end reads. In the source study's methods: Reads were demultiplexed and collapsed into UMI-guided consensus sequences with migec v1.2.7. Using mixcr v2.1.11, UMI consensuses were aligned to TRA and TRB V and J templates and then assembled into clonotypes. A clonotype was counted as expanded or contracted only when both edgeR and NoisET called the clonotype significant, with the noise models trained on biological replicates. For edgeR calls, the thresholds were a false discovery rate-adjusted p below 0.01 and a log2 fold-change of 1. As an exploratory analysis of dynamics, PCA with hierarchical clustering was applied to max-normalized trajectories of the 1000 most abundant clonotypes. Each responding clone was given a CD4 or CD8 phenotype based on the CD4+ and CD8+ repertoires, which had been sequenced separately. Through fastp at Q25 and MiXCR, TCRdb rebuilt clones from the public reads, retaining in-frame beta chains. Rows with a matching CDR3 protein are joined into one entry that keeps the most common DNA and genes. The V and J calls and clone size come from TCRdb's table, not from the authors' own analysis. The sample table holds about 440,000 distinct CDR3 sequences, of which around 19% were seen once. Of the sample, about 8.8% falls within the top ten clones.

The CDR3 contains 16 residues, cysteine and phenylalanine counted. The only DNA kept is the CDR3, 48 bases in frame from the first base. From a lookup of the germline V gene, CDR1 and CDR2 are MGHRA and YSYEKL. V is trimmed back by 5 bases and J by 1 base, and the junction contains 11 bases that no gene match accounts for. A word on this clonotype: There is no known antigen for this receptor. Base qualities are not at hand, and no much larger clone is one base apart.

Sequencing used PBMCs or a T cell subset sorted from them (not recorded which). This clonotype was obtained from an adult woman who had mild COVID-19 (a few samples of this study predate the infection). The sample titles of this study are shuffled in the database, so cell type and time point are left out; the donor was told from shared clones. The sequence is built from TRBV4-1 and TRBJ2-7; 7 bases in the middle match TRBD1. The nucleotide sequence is TGCGCCAGCAGCGAAGGGCCGGGACAGTGGTCCTACGAGCAGTACTTC. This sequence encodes CASSEGPGQWSYEQYF.